Included here is one T cell receptor (beta chain) sequence, with context. The germline V gene encodes CDR1 DFQATT and CDR2 SNEGSKA (reference sequence). The CDR3 length is 14 residues. V lost 2 bases and J lost 0, with 8 bases in between. Time point defined: newly diagnosed GD, antithyroid drugs for less than 3 months. Isolated PBMC RNA provided the starting material for the TCR library. Assembly of TCR beta libraries relied on iRepertoire HTBI primers together with Arm-PCR of CDR3 regions. TCRdb re-called the multiplex PCR reads through MiXCR, storing one row per CDR3 protein. The sample records approximately 540,000 distinct CDR3 sequences, around 12% being singletons. The sample comes from a study of regulatory T cells in long-lasting Graves disease. The data were also submitted as part of a second study, on T cells in Graves' hyperthyroidism and ophthalmopathy. According to that study: Patients aged 18 to 65 had newly diagnosed hyperthyroidism of under 2 months' duration.

The rearrangement links TRBV20-1 to TRBJ2-1; possibly TRBD2 for D (5 bases). Sequencing used peripheral blood mononuclear cells (PBMCs), obtained at new diagnosis, from a patient treated with antithyroid drugs. The sequence was collected from a woman between 25 and 40 years old with Graves disease. The CDR3 protein is CSARSGNSYNEQFF. The CDR3 coding sequence is TGCAGTGCTAGAAGCGGCAACTCCTACAATGAGCAGTTCTTC.